The 28 T cell receptor beta chains reported below all come from one sample, sequenced in a study of OX40 agonist ivuxolimab in advanced cancers. Some clones are missing from TCRdb's copy, which holds only in-frame ones; the method was immunoSEQ multiplex PCR. In the table there are 60,000 to 85,000 clones, 77% of which are singletons. Sequencing used CD4+ or CD8+ T cells sorted from blood, obtained in a trial of the OX40 agonist ivuxolimab. Receptors originate from an adult with an advanced solid tumor such as melanoma, head and neck, liver or kidney cancer.

CDR3 bases: TGCGCCAGCAGCCAGCTGGGACTAGCGGGAGCATACAATGAGCAGTTCTTC. It specifies CASSQLGLAGAYNEQFF. The gene calls are TRBV5-1 and TRBJ2-1; 14 bases fit TRBD2. This CDR3 is 17 amino acids long. The germline V gene has CDR1 SGHRS and CDR2 YFSETQ. J gave up 4 bases and V 4 bases, and 7 bases lay outside the gene matches. Based on the CDR3 plus reference TRBV5-1 and TRBJ2-1, the full variable domain is KAGVTQTPRYLIKTRGQQVTLSCSPISGHRSVSWYQQTPGQGLQFLFEYFSETQRNKGNFPGRFSGRQFSNSRSEMNVSTLELGDSALYLCASSQLGLAGAYNEQFFGPGTRLTVL.

This clone was seen just once. This chain links TRBV6-5 with TRBJ2-2; 7 nucleotides line up with TRBD2. CDR1 and CDR2 from the germline V gene are MNHEY and SVGAGI. With V trimmed by 8 bases and J by 1 base, 4 bases remained unmatched. CDR3 length: 14 residues. CDR3 amino acids: CASRGRGNTGELFF. CDR3 in DNA: TGTGCCAGCCGGGGGAGGGGGAACACCGGGGAGCTGTTTTTT.

J is TRBJ1-5 and V is TRBV7-3; D not resolved. V dropped 5 bases and J dropped 0 bases, with 26 bases sitting between them. The CDR3 length is 20 residues. Germline V gene lookup returns CDR1 SGHTA and CDR2 FQGTGA. The CDR3 DNA is TGTGCCAGCAGCCTAAGACCGGGCCCCCCGAGGGAGTATAGCAATCAGCCCCAGCATTTT. As protein: CASSLRPGPPREYSNQPQHF.

This chain connects TRBV6-5 to TRBJ2-1; D perhaps matches TRBD2 (8 bases). CDR1 is MNHEY and CDR2 is SVGAGI in the germline V gene. The CDR3 extends over 16 amino acids. The V end lost 2 bases, the J end lost 6 bases, and 17 bases lay between the germline ends. The CDR3 DNA reads TGTGCCAGCAGTTACGCCGGGGGGGCAGGGGGCAATGAGCAGTTCTTC. This codes for CASSYAGGAGGNEQFF.

The chain carries TRBV6-5 and TRBJ1-5; D unresolved. With the DNA end fitting TRBJ2-3 better, the J assignment may be wrong. CDR1 and CDR2 from the germline V gene are MNHEY and SVGAGI. This CDR3 is 14 amino acids long. The CDR3 sequence is CASSYGGINQPQYF. In nucleotides, the CDR3 is TGTGCCAGCAGTTACGGTGGGATAAATCAGCCCCAGTATTTT.

The CDR3 sequence is CASSPGTSGLWDTGELFF. CDR3 nucleotide sequence: TGTGCCAGCAGCCCCGGGACTAGCGGGCTCTGGGACACCGGGGAGCTGTTTTTT. This chain uses TRBV9 with TRBJ2-2; 12 bases align to TRBD2. This CDR3 region has 18 residues. The V gene end was trimmed by 4 bases and the J gene end by 3 bases; junction bases not matched to a gene: 10. Germline-derived CDR1 and CDR2 are SGDLS and YYNGEE.

The rearrangement links TRBV4-2 to TRBJ2-2; D is ambiguous. V was cut by 1 base and J by 6 bases, with 12 bases left in between. The CDR3 runs to 15 residues. Germline V gene data show CDR1 as LGHNA and CDR2 as YNFKEQ. CDR3 sequence (DNA): TGTGCCAGCAGCCAAGGGAGCGCGGATGCCGGGGAGCTGTTTTTT. Its translation: CASSQGSADAGELFF.

J is TRBJ2-3 and V is TRBV27; weak D call: TRBD2 (6 bases). The CDR3 is made up of 16 amino acids. From germline, CDR1 is MNHEY and CDR2 SMNVEV (reference sequence). The V and J ends lost 0 bases and 1 base respectively, with 11 bases between them. The CDR3 region is CASSLSAGSRTDTQYF. DNA of the CDR3: TGTGCCAGCAGTTTATCAGCCGGGAGTCGCACAGATACGCAGTATTTT.

The gene calls are TRBV19 and TRBJ1-5; D is perhaps TRBD1 (6 bases). Looked up from germline, CDR1 is LNHDA and CDR2 is SQIVND (reference sequence). Trimming cost V 6 bases and J 3 bases, with 21 bases left between them. The CDR3 extends over 17 amino acids. CDR3 in amino acids: CASRFILRGTNNQPQHF. The CDR3 nucleotides read TGTGCCAGTAGGTTTATCCTACGGGGGACAAACAATCAGCCCCAGCATTTT.

Comments on this clone: The sample has other DNA sequences that encode this CDR3 too. The chain couples TRBV9 to TRBJ1-3; D remains ambiguous. The CDR3 consists of 14 residues. Germline lookup yields CDR1 SGDLS and CDR2 YYNGEE. The V end lost 0 bases, the J end lost 0 bases, and 4 bases lay between the germline ends. For the CDR3, the DNA is TGTGCCAGCAGCGTAGACACCTCTGGAAACACCATATATTTT. This translates into CASSVDTSGNTIYF. Full variable domain (missing parts from reference TRBV9 and TRBJ1-3): DSGVTQTPKHLITATGQRVTLRCSPRSGDLSVYWYQQSLDQGLQFLIQYYNGEERAKGNILERFSAQQFPDLHSELNLSSLELGDSALYFCASSVDTSGNTIYFGEGSWLTVV.

The V and J genes are TRBV4-2 and TRBJ2-3, with 8 positions matching TRBD2. The V gene's germline CDR1 is LGHNA and CDR2 YNFKEQ. The CDR3 covers 16 residues. V shed 4 bases, J shed 2 bases, and the junction held 8 bases outside the gene matches. The CDR3, as DNA: TGTGCCAGCAGCCCGGGACTAGTGGGAGACACAGATACGCAGTATTTT. Protein: CASSPGLVGDTDTQYF.

V is TRBV9 and J is TRBJ2-1, with 9 bases fitting TRBD2. This CDR3 region has 15 residues. The V segment lost 0 bases and the J segment 8 bases; nucleotides outside the gene matches: 6. CDR1 and CDR2 from the germline V gene are SGDLS and YYNGEE. The CDR3 sequence: CASSVGLAGWDEQFF. The CDR3 region has the DNA TGTGCCAGCAGCGTAGGGCTAGCGGGGTGGGATGAGCAGTTCTTC.

The V gene is TRBV5-8, the J gene TRBJ2-7; D could derive from TRBD1 or TRBD2 (5 bases each). The CDR3 has 17 residues. Trimming shortened V by 2 bases and J by 2 bases, and 20 bases separated the two germline ends. Germline CDR1 SGHTS, CDR2 YDEGEE. The CDR3 region is CASSFAWDHLTPYEQYF. CDR3 in DNA: TGTGCCAGCAGCTTTGCTTGGGACCACTTGACCCCCTACGAGCAGTACTTC.

The J gene is TRBJ2-5, the V gene TRBV9; D unclear. V lost 0 bases to trimming and J lost 7 bases, with 13 bases between them. The germline CDR1 and CDR2 sequences are SGDLS and YYNGEE. The CDR3 has 14 amino acids. CDR3 sequence reads: CASSVDELLGTQYF. Here the CDR3 DNA reads TGTGCCAGCAGCGTAGACGAGCTGTTGGGGACCCAGTACTTC.

This clone has a single count. The V and J genes are TRBV28 and TRBJ2-7, with TRBD2 matching 9 bases. The V gene's germline CDR1 is MDHEN and CDR2 SYDVKM. This CDR3 has 12 amino acids. V lost 4 bases, J lost 11 bases, and 6 bases stayed unmatched. The CDR3 protein is CASSSSRLAEYF. CDR3 bases: TGTGCCAGCAGTTCAAGTCGACTAGCGGAGTACTTC.

In this sample, this clone turned up a few times. The chain employs TRBV18 and TRBJ1-4; 7 bases are shared with TRBD1. V dropped 3 bases and J dropped 8; count of bases not matched to a gene: 6. The germline V gene encodes CDR1 KGHSH and CDR2 LQKENI. The CDR3 is 14 residues long. CDR3 region: CASSPTGVREKLFF. CDR3 sequence (DNA): TGTGCCAGCTCACCTACAGGGGTCCGAGAAAAACTGTTTTTT.

The chain recombines TRBV2 with TRBJ2-2, with D perhaps given as TRBD1 or TRBD2 (6 bases each). Germline CDR1 is SNHLY and CDR2 is FYNNEI. This CDR3 spans 16 amino acids. Trimming removed 2 bases at V and 5 bases at J, with 15 bases between. CDR3 protein: CASSEQGGRWTGELFF. The CDR3 DNA reads as TGTGCCAGCAGTGAACAAGGGGGGCGATGGACCGGGGAGCTGTTTTTT.

The rearrangement links TRBV25-1 to TRBJ1-4; D is unresolved. The V gene's germline CDR1 is MGHDK and CDR2 SYGVNS. The V and J ends lost 4 bases and 3 bases respectively, with 12 bases between them. This CDR3 region has 15 residues. In DNA form, the CDR3 reads TGTGCCAGCAGTGGGGCGGGGAACTCTAATGAAAAACTGTTTTTT. It is translated as CASSGAGNSNEKLFF.

V and J are TRBV5-1 and TRBJ2-5; 14 bases line up with TRBD2. CDR1 and CDR2 from the germline V gene are SGHRS and YFSETQ. The CDR3 runs 17 residues. V shed 6 bases and J 4 bases; nucleotides not matched to a gene: 11. The CDR3 nucleotides read TGCGCCAGCACTTTTGGGACTAGCGGGGGCTGGGGAGAGACCCAGTACTTC. Amino acids: CASTFGTSGGWGETQYF.

The V call is TRBV5-6, the J call TRBJ2-7, with 10 bases matching TRBD1. Germline V gene data show CDR1 as SGHDT and CDR2 as YYEEEE. The CDR3 consists of 14 residues. The J segment lost 6 bases and the V segment lost 6 bases, leaving 9 bases of the junction unmatched. The CDR3 protein is CASTRDRGGREQYF. The CDR3 coding sequence is TGTGCCAGCACCCGGGACAGGGGAGGTCGCGAGCAGTACTTC.

This clone was found once. The chain employs TRBV14 and TRBJ2-5; D assignment may be TRBD1 or TRBD2 (6 bases each). This CDR3 has 15 amino acids. CDR1 is SGHDN, CDR2 FVKESK, per germline. The germline V and J ends were trimmed by 0 bases and 5 bases, with 13 bases remaining between them. The CDR3, as DNA: TGTGCCAGCAGCCAAGACAGGGGAGGACAGGAGACCCAGTACTTC. Protein product: CASSQDRGGQETQYF.

The table lists this clone with a count of one. V usage is TRBV6-4 and J usage is TRBJ1-1; D unresolved. The CDR3 is 14 residues long. Germline V CDR1 and CDR2: MRHNA, SNTAGT. V was trimmed by 5 bases and J by 0 bases, leaving 10 bases between them. CDR3 residues: CASSLTSLNTEAFF. CDR3 DNA: TGTGCCAGCAGTCTAACGAGTCTGAACACTGAAGCTTTCTTT.

The chain employs TRBV5-1 and TRBJ2-3, with 14 bases lining up with TRBD2. Losses at the gene ends were 4 bases for V and 2 bases for J; bases not matched to a gene: 3. Germline values: CDR1 SGHRS, CDR2 YFSETQ. This CDR3 is 16 amino acids long. The CDR3 reads CASSGGLAGATDTQYF. The CDR3 DNA reads TGCGCCAGCAGCGGGGGACTAGCGGGAGCCACAGATACGCAGTATTTT.

The chain couples TRBV18 to TRBJ2-1; 8 bases align to TRBD1. CDR1 and CDR2 from the germline V gene are KGHSH and LQKENI. CDR3 length: 15 residues. After removal of 5 bases from V and 3 bases from J, the junction contained 6 bases not matched to a gene. DNA of the CDR3: TGTGCCAGCTCAGAGGGGACAGGAAACTACAATGAGCAGTTCTTC. This encodes CASSEGTGNYNEQFF.

This clone was seen once. The genes are TRBV4-1 and TRBJ1-2, with 7 nucleotides matching TRBD1. Looked up from germline, CDR1 is MGHRA and CDR2 is YSYEKL. CDR3 length: 15 amino acids. Trimming took 3 bases from V and 3 from J; bases not matched to a gene: 7. The CDR3 DNA reads as TGCGCCAGCAGCCAGATTCAGACAGGGCACTATGGCTACACCTTC. Encoded protein: CASSQIQTGHYGYTF.

J is TRBJ2-2 and V is TRBV6-6, with D possibly being TRBD2 (5 bases). The CDR3 runs to 13 residues. The V gene's germline CDR1 is MNHNY and CDR2 SVGAGI (reference sequence). V gave up 5 bases and J gave up 7 bases, with 11 bases separating them. The CDR3 loop is CASSTVGGGELFF. DNA of the CDR3: TGTGCCAGCAGTACTGTAGGAGGCGGGGAGCTGTTTTTT.

The J gene is TRBJ2-3, the V gene TRBV18; no firm D call. The CDR3 totals 15 residues. Germline CDR1 is KGHSH and CDR2 is LQKENI. V dropped 3 bases and J dropped 2 bases, with 12 bases sitting between them. DNA of the CDR3: TGTGCCAGCTCACCTTCGGCCCGCTCCACAGATACGCAGTATTTT. Protein sequence: CASSPSARSTDTQYF.

The chain uses TRBV5-1 and TRBJ2-5, with 14 bases lining up with TRBD2. The CDR3 contains 16 residues. CDR1 is SGHRS, CDR2 YFSETQ, per germline. With 3 bases clipped from V and 4 bases from J, the junction kept 5 bases outside the gene matches. The CDR3, as DNA: TGCGCCAGCAGCTGGACTAGCGGGGGGACCTCAGAGACCCAGTACTTC. Amino acid sequence: CASSWTSGGTSETQYF.